This T cell receptor (beta chain) was sequenced in a study of blood T cell repertoires in COVID-19. Study at large: In each case, the material was cDNA or gDNA derived from T cells, B-cell-depleted T cells, or PBMCs.

Per the original data handling: The assay estimated nucleated cells by amplifying reference gene primers. Produced via immunoSEQ multiplex PCR; TCRdb's table is partial and in-frame only. V and J calls and clone size are those listed in that table; D and trimming were worked out from the DNA. The sample has nearly 100,000 clones, approximately 86% seen once. Trimming removed 6 bases at V and 1 base at J, with 15 bases between. The germline V gene has CDR1 MNHEY and CDR2 SMNVEV (reference sequence). The CDR3 is 16 amino acids. The receptor was derived from a man at least 80 years old with acute or convalescent COVID-19. The sequencing sample was made of peripheral blood. The V gene is TRBV27, the J gene TRBJ2-2; D not resolved. In nucleotides, the CDR3 is TGTGCCAGCAGCCCCCAAAATCCAGGGAACACCGGGGAGCTGTTTTTT. This gives the protein CASSPQNPGNTGELFF.